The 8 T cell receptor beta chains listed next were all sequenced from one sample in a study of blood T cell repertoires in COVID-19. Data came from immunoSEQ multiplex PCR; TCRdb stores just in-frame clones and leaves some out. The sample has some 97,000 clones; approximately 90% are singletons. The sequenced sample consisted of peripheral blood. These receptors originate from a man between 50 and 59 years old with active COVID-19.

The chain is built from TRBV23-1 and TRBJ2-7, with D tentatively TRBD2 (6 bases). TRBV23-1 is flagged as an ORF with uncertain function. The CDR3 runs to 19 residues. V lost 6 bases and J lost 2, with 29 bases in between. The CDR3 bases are TGCGCCAGCAGCGTGACTAGATGGGTCCATGGGGTGATCGCCTACGAGCAGTACGTC. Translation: CASSVTRWVHGVIAYEQYV.

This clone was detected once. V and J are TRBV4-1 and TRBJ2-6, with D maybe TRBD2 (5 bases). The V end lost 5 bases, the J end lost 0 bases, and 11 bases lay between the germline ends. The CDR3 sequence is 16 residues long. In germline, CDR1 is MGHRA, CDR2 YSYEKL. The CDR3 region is CASSSSGFSGANVLTF. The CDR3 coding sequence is TGCGCCAGCAGCTCAAGCGGCTTCTCTGGGGCCAACGTCCTGACTTTC.

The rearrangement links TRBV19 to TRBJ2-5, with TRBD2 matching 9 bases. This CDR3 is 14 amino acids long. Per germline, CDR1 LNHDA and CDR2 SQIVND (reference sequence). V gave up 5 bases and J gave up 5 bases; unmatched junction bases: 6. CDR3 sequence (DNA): TGTGCCAGTAGTCCGGGACTAGCTTCCGAGACCCAGTACTTC. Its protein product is CASSPGLASETQYF.

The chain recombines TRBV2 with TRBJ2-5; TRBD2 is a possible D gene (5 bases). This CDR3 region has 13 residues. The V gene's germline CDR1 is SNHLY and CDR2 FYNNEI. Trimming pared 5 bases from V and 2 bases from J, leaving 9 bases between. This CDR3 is CASSPGVQETQYF. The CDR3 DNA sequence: TGTGCCAGCAGTCCCGGGGTGCAAGAGACCCAGTACTTC.

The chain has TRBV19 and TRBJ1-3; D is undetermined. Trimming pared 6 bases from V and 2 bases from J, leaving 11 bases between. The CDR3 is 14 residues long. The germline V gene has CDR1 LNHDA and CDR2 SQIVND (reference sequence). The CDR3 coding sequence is TGTGCCAGTAGCATCCAAAAAACTGGAAACACCATATATTTT. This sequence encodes CASSIQKTGNTIYF.

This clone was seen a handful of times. The CDR3 DNA sequence: TGCGCCAGCAGCACAGAACAGGGGGCGATTAATAATTCACCCCTCCACTTT. Its translation is CASSTEQGAINNSPLHF. The chain carries TRBV5-1 and TRBJ1-6, with 9 bases aligning to TRBD1. This CDR3 contains 17 residues. The germline V gene has CDR1 SGHRS and CDR2 YFSETQ. The V gene end was trimmed by 4 bases and the J gene end by 5 bases; junction bases not matched to a gene: 10.

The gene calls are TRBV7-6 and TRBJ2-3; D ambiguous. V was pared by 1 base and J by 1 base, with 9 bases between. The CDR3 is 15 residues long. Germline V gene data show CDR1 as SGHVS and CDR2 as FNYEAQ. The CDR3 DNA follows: TGTGCCAGCAGCTTAGGGCCACCCGGCACAGATACGCAGTATTTT. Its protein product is CASSLGPPGTDTQYF. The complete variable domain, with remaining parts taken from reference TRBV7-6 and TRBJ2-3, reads GAGVSQSPRYKVTKRGQDVALRCDPISGHVSLYWYRQALGQGPEFLTYFNYEAQQDKSGLPNDRFSAERPEGSISTLTIQRTEQRDSAMYRCASSLGPPGTDTQYFGPGTRLTVL.

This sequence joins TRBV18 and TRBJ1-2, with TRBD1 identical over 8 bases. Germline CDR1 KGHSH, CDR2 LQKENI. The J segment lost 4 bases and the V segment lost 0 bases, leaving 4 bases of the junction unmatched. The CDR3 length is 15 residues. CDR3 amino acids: CASSPPSGGGYGYTF. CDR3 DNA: TGTGCCAGCTCACCACCGTCAGGGGGCGGCTATGGCTACACCTTC. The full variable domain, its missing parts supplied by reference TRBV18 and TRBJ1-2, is NAGVMQNPRHLVRRRGQEARLRCSPMKGHSHVYWYRQLPEEGLKFMVYLQKENIIDESGMPKERFSAEFPKEGPSILRIQQVVRGDSAAYFCASSPPSGGGYGYTFGSGTRLTVV.